This T cell receptor (beta chain) was documented in a study of identical twins. The V gene lost 2 bases and the J gene lost 2 bases, with 16 bases spanning the gap. The CDR3 is made up of 17 amino acids. Looked up from germline, CDR1 is SGHTA and CDR2 is FQGNSA. The donor group consisted entirely of healthy Caucasians. Overall study results and limits: An excess of low generation probability was shown by twin-shared out-of-frame alpha sequences. Insertion counts were lower in abundant cord blood beta clonotypes, a trend that memory repertoires did not show. Modelling underestimated the level of out-of-frame TCR alpha sharing observed in monozygotic twins.

TCRdb ran MiXCR on the 5' RACE reads and lists one entry per CDR3 protein. This sample yields about 150,000 distinct CDR3 sequences, of which under 4.5% are seen a single time; 8.1% belongs to the top ten. This clonotype occurred many times. The antigen remains unidentified. The chain has TRBV7-2 and TRBJ2-4; D gene unclear. The sequenced sample consisted of memory T cells sorted from blood. The source is a man between 18 and 35 years old in good health. CDR3 sequence (DNA): TGTGCCAGCAGCTTAAGGGCTGAGAGAGTGTCCAAAAACATTCAGTACTTC. This codes for CASSLRAERVSKNIQYF.